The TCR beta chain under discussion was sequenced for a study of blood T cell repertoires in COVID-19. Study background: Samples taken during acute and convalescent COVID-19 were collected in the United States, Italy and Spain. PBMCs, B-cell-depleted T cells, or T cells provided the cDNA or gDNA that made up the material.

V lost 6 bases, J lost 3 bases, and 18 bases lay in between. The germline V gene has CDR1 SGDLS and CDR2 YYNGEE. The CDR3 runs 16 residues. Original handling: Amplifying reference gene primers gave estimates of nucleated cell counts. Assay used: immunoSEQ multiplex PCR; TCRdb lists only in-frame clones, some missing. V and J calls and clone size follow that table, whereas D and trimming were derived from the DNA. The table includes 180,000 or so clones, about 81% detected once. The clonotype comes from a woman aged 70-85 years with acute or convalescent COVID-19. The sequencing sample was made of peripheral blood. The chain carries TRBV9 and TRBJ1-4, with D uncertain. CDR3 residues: CASNEGRKGSNEKLFF. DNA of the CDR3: TGTGCCAGCAATGAGGGTCGGAAGGGTTCTAATGAAAAACTGTTTTTT.